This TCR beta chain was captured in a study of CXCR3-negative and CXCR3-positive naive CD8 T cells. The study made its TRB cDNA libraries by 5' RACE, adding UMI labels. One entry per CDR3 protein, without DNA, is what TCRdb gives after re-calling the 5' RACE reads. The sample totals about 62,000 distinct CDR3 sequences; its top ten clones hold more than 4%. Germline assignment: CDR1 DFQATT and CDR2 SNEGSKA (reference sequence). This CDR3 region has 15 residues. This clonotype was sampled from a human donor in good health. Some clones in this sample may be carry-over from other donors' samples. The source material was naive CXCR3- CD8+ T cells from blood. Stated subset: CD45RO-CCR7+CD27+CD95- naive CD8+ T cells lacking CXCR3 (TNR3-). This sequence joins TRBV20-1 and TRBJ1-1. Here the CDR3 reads CSAREVSTRSTEAFF.